What follows are 5 T cell receptor beta chains derived from one specimen sequenced in a study of blood T cell repertoires in COVID-19. TCRdb keeps only in-frame clones here, not all; method: immunoSEQ multiplex PCR. In the table there are around 180,000 clones, 75% to 85% of which are singletons. Input material: peripheral blood. The receptor set was obtained from a human donor in a cohort sampled during active COVID-19.

The chain has TRBV15 and TRBJ1-2; D is ambiguous. Deletions cut 0 bases from V and 7 bases from J, with 18 bases between. Per germline, CDR1 LNHNV and CDR2 YYDKDF (reference sequence). The CDR3 runs to 16 residues. The CDR3 reads CATSRDAGIGLGGYTF. The DNA for the CDR3 is TGTGCCACCAGCAGAGATGCGGGGATCGGTTTGGGTGGCTACACCTTC.

This clone has only one observation. The chain is built from TRBV3-1 (or the pseudogene TRBV3-2) and TRBJ2-6; D gene ambiguous. The CDR3 loop spans 19 amino acids. Germline V lookup: CDR1 LGHDT, CDR2 YNNKEL (reference sequence). V was cut by 1 base and J by 0 bases, with 16 bases left in between. The CDR3 DNA reads as TGTGCCAGCAGCCAAGCGACTCGGTGGCGTACCTCTGGGGCCAACGTCCTGACTTTC. Translation gives CASSQATRWRTSGANVLTF.

To note about this clone: Other nucleotide sequences from this sample produce the same CDR3. The chain links TRBV28 to TRBJ1-5, with 10 bases fitting TRBD1. The CDR3 loop spans 15 amino acids. Trimming at V came to 6 bases and at J to 2 bases, leaving 4 bases not matched to a gene. Per germline, CDR1 MDHEN and CDR2 SYDVKM. In DNA form, the CDR3 reads TGTGCCAGCAGCCTCGGGACAGGGGGCAATCAGCCCCAGCATTTT. This translates into CASSLGTGGNQPQHF.

V usage is TRBV19 and J usage is TRBJ1-5; D is possibly TRBD1 (6 bases). The CDR3 runs to 14 residues. The V end lost 3 bases, the J end lost 5 bases, and 11 bases lay between the germline ends. Germline V lookup: CDR1 LNHDA, CDR2 SQIVND (reference sequence). The CDR3 sequence: CASSIRTAYQPQHF. Written as DNA, the CDR3 is TGTGCCAGTAGTATTAGGACAGCCTATCAGCCCCAGCATTTT. Filled out from reference TRBV19 and TRBJ1-5, the complete variable domain reads DGGITQSPKYLFRKEGQNVTLSCEQNLNHDAMYWYRQDPGQGLRLIYYSQIVNDFQKGDIAEGYSVSREKKESFPLTVTSAQKNPTAFYLCASSIRTAYQPQHFGDGTRLSIL.

This clone was counted a few times. The chain carries TRBV11-2 and TRBJ2-1, with 10 bases matching TRBD2. CDR3 length: 15 amino acids. V lost 3 bases and J lost 5; bases outside the gene matches: 4. Germline V gene lookup returns CDR1 SGHAT and CDR2 FQNNGV. CDR3 protein: CASSFLAGADNEQFF. The DNA of the CDR3 is TGTGCCAGCAGCTTCCTAGCGGGGGCAGACAATGAGCAGTTCTTC.